These 3 T cell receptor beta chains share one sample of origin, sequenced in a study of cytomegalovirus exposure and HLA in healthy donors. Use of 60 Vbeta and 13 Jbeta primers characterized the PCR. Assay used: immunoSEQ multiplex PCR; TCRdb lists only in-frame clones, some missing. Seen here are around 95,000 clones, over 80% observed once, and the top ten hold around 3.6%. Material: PBMCs. All receptors derive from a female donor in good health and CMV-seropositive.

The CDR3 protein is CASRNYDTDTQYF. CDR3 coding DNA: TGTGCCAGCAGGAACTATGACACAGATACGCAGTATTTT. The chain combines TRBV2 with TRBJ2-3; D uncertain. Per germline, CDR1 SNHLY and CDR2 FYNNEI. The CDR3 extends over 13 amino acids. V was pared by 6 bases and J by 2 bases, with 9 bases between. Looking up the rest from reference TRBV2 and TRBJ2-3 gives the full variable domain: EPEVTQTPSHQVTQMGQEVILRCVPISNHLYFYWYRQILGQKVEFLVSFYNNEISEKSEIFDDQFSVERPDGSNFTLKIRSTKLEDSAMYFCASRNYDTDTQYFGPGTRLTVL.

The V gene is TRBV29-1, the J gene TRBJ2-7; perhaps TRBD2 as D (7 bases). The length of the CDR3 is 15 residues. CDR1 and CDR2 from the germline V gene are SQVTM and ANQGSEA. V shed 4 bases and J shed 4 bases, with 20 bases lying between them. The CDR3 sequence is CSVVVWGGRLYEQYF. The CDR3 coding sequence is TGCAGCGTTGTGGTCTGGGGGGGGCGGCTTTACGAGCAGTACTTC.

J is TRBJ1-1 and V is TRBV7-9; 7 positions match TRBD1. V gave up 5 bases and J gave up 4 bases; unmatched junction bases: 4. The germline V gene encodes CDR1 SEHNR and CDR2 FQNEAQ (reference sequence). CDR3 length: 13 amino acids. CDR3 in amino acids: CASSRQGGTEAFF. Written as DNA, the CDR3 is TGTGCCAGCAGCCGCCAGGGGGGCACTGAAGCTTTCTTT.